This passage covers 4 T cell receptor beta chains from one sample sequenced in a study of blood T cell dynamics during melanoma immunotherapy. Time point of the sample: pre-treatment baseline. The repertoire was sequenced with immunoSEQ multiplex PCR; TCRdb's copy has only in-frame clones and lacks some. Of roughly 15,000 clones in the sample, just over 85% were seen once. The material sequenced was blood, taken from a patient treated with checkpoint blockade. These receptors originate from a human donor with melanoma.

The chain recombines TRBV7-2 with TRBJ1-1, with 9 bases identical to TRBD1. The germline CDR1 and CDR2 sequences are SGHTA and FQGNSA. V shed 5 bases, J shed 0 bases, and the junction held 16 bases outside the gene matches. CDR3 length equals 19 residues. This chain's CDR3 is CASSPTRTGARFMNTEAFF. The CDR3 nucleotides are TGTGCCAGCAGCCCCACCCGGACAGGGGCCCGGTTCATGAACACTGAAGCTTTCTTT.

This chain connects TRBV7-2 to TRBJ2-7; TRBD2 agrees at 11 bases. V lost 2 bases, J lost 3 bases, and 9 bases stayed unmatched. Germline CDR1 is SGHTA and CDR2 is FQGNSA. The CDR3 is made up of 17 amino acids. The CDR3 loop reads CASSLSGGLAAIYEQYF. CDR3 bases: TGTGCCAGCAGCTTATCGGGGGGACTAGCGGCGATCTACGAGCAGTACTTC.

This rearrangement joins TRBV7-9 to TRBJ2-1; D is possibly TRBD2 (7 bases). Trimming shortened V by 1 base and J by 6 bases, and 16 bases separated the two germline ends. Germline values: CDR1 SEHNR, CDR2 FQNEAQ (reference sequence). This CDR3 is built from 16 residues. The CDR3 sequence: CASSLDDGGRLNEQFF. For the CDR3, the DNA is TGTGCCAGCAGCTTAGACGACGGGGGGCGGCTCAATGAGCAGTTCTTC.

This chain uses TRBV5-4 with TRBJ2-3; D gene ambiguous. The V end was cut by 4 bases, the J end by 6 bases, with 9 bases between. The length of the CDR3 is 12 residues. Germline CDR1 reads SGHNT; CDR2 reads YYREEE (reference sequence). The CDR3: CASSAGFDTQYF. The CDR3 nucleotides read TGTGCCAGCAGCGCCGGGTTTGATACGCAGTATTTT.